Listed below are T cell receptor beta chains from one sample, sequenced in a study of cytomegalovirus exposure and HLA in healthy donors. Here immunoSEQ multiplex PCR was the method, and the copy in TCRdb shows in-frame clones only, minus some. The data show fewer than 200,000 clones, around 90% seen once. Sequenced: PBMCs. All receptors come from a woman in her twenties or thirties in good health and CMV-seronegative. Each CDR3 is given with its conserved first and last residue. D genes are given only for firm matches. For some rows the clone size is stated as once, few or many, or as a class when expanded; others skip it.

>.|TRBV2|TRBD1|TRBJ2-5
CASLRQGKETQYF
TGTGCCAGCCTCAGACAGGGGAAAGAGACCCAGTACTTC
>.|TRBV19|.|TRBJ2-3
CASRPGSADTQYF
TGTGCCAGTAGGCCAGGGTCGGCAGATACGCAGTATTTT
>.|TRBV19|.|TRBJ1-1
CASRQDAGGTEAFF
TGTGCCAGTAGGCAGGACGCCGGAGGCACTGAAGCTTTCTTT
>.|TRBV5-4|.|TRBJ2-2
CASSTGTPNTGELFF
TGTGCCAGCAGCACCGGGACACCGAACACCGGGGAGCTGTTTTTT
>.|TRBV27|TRBD2|TRBJ2-1
CASRPGTSGYNEQFF
TGTGCCAGCAGGCCCGGGACTAGCGGATACAATGAGCAGTTCTTC
>.|TRBV7-3|TRBD2|TRBJ2-3
CASSLMTSGRTDTQYF
TGTGCCAGCAGCTTAATGACTAGCGGGAGAACAGATACGCAGTATTTT
>.|TRBV5-1|TRBD2|TRBJ2-1
CASSSVPGLAGDEQFF
TGCGCCAGCAGCTCCGTCCCGGGACTAGCGGGAGATGAGCAGTTCTTC
>.|TRBV6-6|TRBD1|TRBJ1-5
CASSQTGGGNQPQHF
TGTGCCAGCAGTCAAACAGGGGGCGGCAATCAGCCCCAGCATTTT
>.|TRBV27|.|TRBJ1-2
CASSLVGPYGYTF
TGTGCCAGCAGTTTGGTGGGGCCCTATGGCTACACCTTC
>once|TRBV5-4|TRBD2|TRBJ2-1
CASSLAGGFNEQFF
TGTGCCAGCAGCTTGGCGGGGGGGTTCAATGAGCAGTTCTTC
>once|TRBV11-3|.|TRBJ2-7
CASSLDPGSHEQYF
TGTGCCAGCAGCTTAGACCCAGGAAGCCACGAGCAGTACTTC
>.|TRBV29-1|TRBD1|TRBJ2-7
CSPPGQAYEQYF
TGCAGCCCCCCGGGACAGGCCTACGAGCAGTACTTC
>.|TRBV7-9|.|TRBJ2-5
CASSPRGDQETQYF
TGTGCCAGCAGCCCCCGGGGAGACCAAGAGACCCAGTACTTC
>.|TRBV15|TRBD2|TRBJ2-5
CATSRDRLAGGPAQYF
TGTGCCACCAGCAGAGATAGGCTAGCGGGAGGGCCGGCCCAGTACTTC
>.|TRBV4-2|.|TRBJ1-1
CASSQDPGQWIEAFF
TGTGCCAGCAGCCAAGATCCCGGACAGTGGATTGAAGCTTTCTTT
>.|TRBV5-6|.|TRBJ2-5
CASSLGVGRWRETQYF
TGTGCCAGCAGCTTGGGGGTGGGGAGGTGGCGAGAGACCCAGTACTTC
>.|TRBV7-9|.|TRBJ2-1
CASSLGEGPLGEQFF
TGTGCCAGCAGCTTAGGCGAGGGCCCTTTGGGTGAGCAGTTCTTC
>.|TRBV30|.|TRBJ1-6
CAWTGLADNSPLHF
TGTGCCTGGACAGGGCTGGCAGATAATTCACCCCTCCACTTT
>.|TRBV9|.|TRBJ2-2
CASSVGQGGRHTGELFF
TGTGCCAGCAGCGTAGGACAGGGAGGACGGCACACCGGGGAGCTGTTTTTT
>.|TRBV19|TRBD1|TRBJ1-2
CASKGQGSSGYTF
TGTGCCAGTAAGGGACAGGGGAGTTCTGGCTACACCTTC
>.|TRBV29-1|TRBD1|TRBJ2-1
CSVDRTGGNEQFF
TGCAGCGTTGATAGGACAGGGGGCAATGAGCAGTTCTTC
>once|TRBV5-1|.|TRBJ1-5
CASSLDWRQPQHF
TGCGCCAGCAGCTTGGACTGGAGGCAGCCCCAGCATTTT
>.|TRBV27|TRBD2|TRBJ2-2
CASSLLSGGRVGELFF
TGTGCCAGCAGTTTACTCTCGGGGGGGCGGGTCGGGGAGCTGTTTTTT
>.|TRBV27|.|TRBJ1-6
CASSFSKSSYNSPLHF
TGTGCCAGCAGTTTCTCGAAGAGCTCCTATAATTCACCCCTCCACTTT
>.|TRBV4-1|TRBD1|TRBJ1-6
CASSQVGGEANNSPLHF
TGCGCCAGCAGCCAAGTAGGGGGCGAGGCGAATAATTCACCCCTCCACTTT
>once|TRBV27|.|TRBJ1-2
CASSLGGDGYTF
TGTGCCAGCAGTTTAGGGGGGGATGGCTACACCTTC
>.|TRBV30|TRBD2|TRBJ2-5
CAWRPAGGSETQYF
TGTGCCTGGAGGCCAGCGGGGGGGTCGGAGACCCAGTACTTC